This TCR beta chain came from a study of cytomegalovirus exposure and HLA in healthy donors. J lost 2 bases, V lost 4 bases, and 11 bases had no gene match. The CDR3 runs 17 residues. The V gene's germline CDR1 is MDHEN and CDR2 SYDVKM. The PCR employed 60 Vbeta primers together with 13 Jbeta primers. Clones were read by immunoSEQ multiplex PCR, and TCRdb kept only the in-frame ones, dropping some. Of 85,000 to 100,000 clones listed, roughly four fifths are singletons. The chain recombines TRBV28 with TRBJ2-5; 9 nucleotides agree with TRBD1. The receptor's source is a female donor in good health and CMV-seropositive. Sequencing was carried out using PBMCs. DNA for the CDR3: TGTGCCAGCAGTTACGATTCCCGGGACAGGGCACAAGAGACCCAGTACTTC. This encodes CASSYDSRDRAQETQYF.